The present T cell receptor (beta chain) was sequenced within a study of Graves' ophthalmopathy and Graves' hyperthyroidism. For repertoire sequencing, the TCR beta CDR3 regions were amplified from RNA transcripts. Investigators did first-round RT-PCR with HTBI primers, then second-round multiplex PCR. Via MiXCR, TCRdb re-called the multiplex PCR reads, giving one row per CDR3 protein. This sample has approximately 700,000 distinct CDR3 sequences, with approximately 40% found just once. Note on this clonotype: As yet, its antigen is unknown.

The CDR3 runs to 15 residues. Germline-derived CDR1 and CDR2 are DFQATT and SNEGSKA (reference sequence). The V and J ends lost 1 base and 0 bases, in that order; junction bases with no gene match: 5. Disease in donors with ophthalmopathy had moderate-to-severe activity, CAS ≥3, NOSPECS ≥4 and under 3 months' duration. PBMCs were obtained from roughly 9.5 ml of fresh peripheral blood. Broader study findings: In blood, most expanded thyroid clonotypes above 0.001 frequency were also detected. For separating ophthalmopathy from stable hyperthyroidism, a 13-signature model gave almost 90% sensitivity and 81.08% specificity.

The specimen sequenced was peripheral blood. The J gene is TRBJ2-7, the V gene TRBV20-1; 8 bases fit TRBD2. The source of this sequence is an adult man with Graves' ophthalmopathy. CDR3 coding DNA: TGCAGTGCTAGAGGTACTAGCGGTTTCTCCTACGAGCAGTACTTC. Amino acid sequence: CSARGTSGFSYEQYF.